The clone carrying this TCR beta chain was seen a handful of times. Participants were aged about 18 to 95 years, lived in over 20 US areas, and enrolled virtually. V gave up 4 bases and J gave up 1 base; unmatched junction bases: 7. This CDR3 spans 17 amino acids. Germline CDR1 and CDR2: KGHDR and SFDVKD. TCRdb's table, derived via immunoSEQ multiplex PCR, lists solely in-frame clones and lacks some. In the table there are a few hundred thousand clones, 90% of which are singletons. This entry belongs to a study of blood T cell repertoires in COVID-19. Study background: Whether acute or convalescent, the COVID-19 samples came from the United States, Italy and Spain. Sources were T cells, B-cell-depleted T cells, or PBMCs; the material itself was cDNA or gDNA.

The sequence was obtained from a woman aged 18-29 years with acute COVID-19. The sequenced material came from PBMCs or T cells enriched from blood (not recorded which). V is TRBV24-1 and J is TRBJ2-2, with 8 bases fitting TRBD1. The DNA for the CDR3 is TGTGCCACCAGTGACTACAAAGGACAGGGGAACACCGGGGAGCTGTTTTTT. Encoded protein: CATSDYKGQGNTGELFF.